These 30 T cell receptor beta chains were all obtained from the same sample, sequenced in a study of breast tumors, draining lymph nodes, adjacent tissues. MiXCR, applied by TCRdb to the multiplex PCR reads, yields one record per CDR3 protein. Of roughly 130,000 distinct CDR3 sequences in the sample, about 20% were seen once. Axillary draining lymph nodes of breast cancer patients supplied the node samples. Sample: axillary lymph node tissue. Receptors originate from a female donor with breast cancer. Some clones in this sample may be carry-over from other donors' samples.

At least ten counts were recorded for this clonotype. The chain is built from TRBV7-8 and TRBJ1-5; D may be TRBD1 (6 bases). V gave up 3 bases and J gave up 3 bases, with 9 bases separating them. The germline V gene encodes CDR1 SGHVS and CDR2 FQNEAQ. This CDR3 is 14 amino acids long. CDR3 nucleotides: TGTGCCAGCAGCTTGGACAGCTTCAATCAGCCCCAGCATTTT. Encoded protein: CASSLDSFNQPQHF.

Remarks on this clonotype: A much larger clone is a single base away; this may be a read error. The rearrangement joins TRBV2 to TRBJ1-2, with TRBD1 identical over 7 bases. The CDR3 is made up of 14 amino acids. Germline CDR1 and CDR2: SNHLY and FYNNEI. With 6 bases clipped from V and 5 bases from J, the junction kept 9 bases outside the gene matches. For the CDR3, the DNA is TGTGCCAGCAGCGAGACAGGGTCGGGTTATGGCTACACCTTC. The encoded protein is CASSETGSGYGYTF.

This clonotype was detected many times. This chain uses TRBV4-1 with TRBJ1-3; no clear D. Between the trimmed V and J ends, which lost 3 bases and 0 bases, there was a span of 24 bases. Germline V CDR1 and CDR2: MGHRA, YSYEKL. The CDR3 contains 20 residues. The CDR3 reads CASSQGLRWPTTSSGNTIYF. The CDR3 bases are TGCGCCAGCAGCCAGGGTCTAAGGTGGCCAACAACAAGCTCTGGAAACACCATATATTTT.

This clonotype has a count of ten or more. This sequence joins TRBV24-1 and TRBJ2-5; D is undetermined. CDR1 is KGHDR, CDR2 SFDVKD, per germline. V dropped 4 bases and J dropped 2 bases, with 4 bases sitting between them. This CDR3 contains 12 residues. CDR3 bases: TGTGCCACCAGTGAGTCTCAAGAGACCCAGTACTTC. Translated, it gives CATSESQETQYF.

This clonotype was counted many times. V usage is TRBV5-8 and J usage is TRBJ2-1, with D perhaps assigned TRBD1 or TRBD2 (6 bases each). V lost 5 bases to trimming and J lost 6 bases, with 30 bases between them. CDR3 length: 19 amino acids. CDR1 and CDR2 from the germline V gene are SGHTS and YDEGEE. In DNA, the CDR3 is TGTGCCAGCAGGCCCGCCACCCGGGAGTTGGGTGGAGGGGGCAATGAGCAGTTCTTC. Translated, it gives CASRPATRELGGGGNEQFF.

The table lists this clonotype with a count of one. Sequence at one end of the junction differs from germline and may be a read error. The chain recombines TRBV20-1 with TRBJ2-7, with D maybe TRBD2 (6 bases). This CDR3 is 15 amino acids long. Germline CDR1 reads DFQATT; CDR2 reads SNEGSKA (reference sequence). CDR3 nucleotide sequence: TGCGGTGCCTCGGGACTGAACACCTACTCCTATGAGCAGTACTTC. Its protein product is CGASGLNTYSYEQYF.

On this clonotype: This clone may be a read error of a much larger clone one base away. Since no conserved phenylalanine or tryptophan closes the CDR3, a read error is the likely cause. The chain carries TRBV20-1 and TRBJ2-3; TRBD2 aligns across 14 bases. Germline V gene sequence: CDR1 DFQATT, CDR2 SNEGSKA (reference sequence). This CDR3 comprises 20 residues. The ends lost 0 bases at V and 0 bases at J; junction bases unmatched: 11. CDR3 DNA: TGCAGTGCTAGAGATCTTCTGAGACTAGCGGGAGGGGGTAGCACAGATACGCAGTATTCT. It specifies CSARDLLRLAGGGSTDTQYS.

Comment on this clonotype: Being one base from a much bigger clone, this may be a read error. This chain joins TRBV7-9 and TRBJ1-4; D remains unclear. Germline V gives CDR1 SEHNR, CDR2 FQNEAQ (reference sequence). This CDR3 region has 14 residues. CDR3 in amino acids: CASSPILNNERLFF. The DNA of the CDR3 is TGTGCCAGCAGCCCAATACTGAATAATGAAAGACTGTTTTTT.

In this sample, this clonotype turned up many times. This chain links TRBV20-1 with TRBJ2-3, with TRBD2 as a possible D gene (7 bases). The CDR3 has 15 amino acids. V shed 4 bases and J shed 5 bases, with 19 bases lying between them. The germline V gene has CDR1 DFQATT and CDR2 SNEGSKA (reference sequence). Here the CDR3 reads CSAIPGGGDGDTQYF. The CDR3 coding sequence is TGCAGTGCTATCCCGGGCGGGGGCGATGGAGATACGCAGTATTTT.

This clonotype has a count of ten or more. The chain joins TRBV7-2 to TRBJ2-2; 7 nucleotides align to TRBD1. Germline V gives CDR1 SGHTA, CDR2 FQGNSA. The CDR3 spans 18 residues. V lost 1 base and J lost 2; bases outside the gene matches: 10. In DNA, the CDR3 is TGTGCCAGCAGCTTAGGTGAGGACAGGATCCTAAACACCGGGGAGCTGTTTTTT. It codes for CASSLGEDRILNTGELFF.

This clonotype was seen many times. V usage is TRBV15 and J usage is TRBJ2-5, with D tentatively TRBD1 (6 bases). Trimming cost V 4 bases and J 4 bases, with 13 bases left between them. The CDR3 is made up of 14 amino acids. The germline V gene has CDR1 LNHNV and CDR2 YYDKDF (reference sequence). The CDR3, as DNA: TGTGCCACCAGCAAGGGGGACAATGGAGAGACCCAGTACTTC. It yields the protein CATSKGDNGETQYF. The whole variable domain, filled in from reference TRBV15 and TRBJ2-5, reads DAMVIQNPRYQVTQFGKPVTLSCSQTLNHNVMYWYQQKSSQAPKLLFHYYDKDFNNEADTPDNFQSRRPNTSFCFLDIRSPGLGDTAMYLCATSKGDNGETQYFGPGTRLLVL.

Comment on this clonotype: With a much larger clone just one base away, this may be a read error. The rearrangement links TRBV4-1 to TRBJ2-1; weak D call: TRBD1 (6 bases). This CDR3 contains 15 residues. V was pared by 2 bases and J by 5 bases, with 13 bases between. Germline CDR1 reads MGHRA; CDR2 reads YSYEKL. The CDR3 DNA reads TGCGCCAGCAGCCAAAGGGACAACGACCACAATGAGCAGTTCTTC. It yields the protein CASSQRDNDHNEQFF.

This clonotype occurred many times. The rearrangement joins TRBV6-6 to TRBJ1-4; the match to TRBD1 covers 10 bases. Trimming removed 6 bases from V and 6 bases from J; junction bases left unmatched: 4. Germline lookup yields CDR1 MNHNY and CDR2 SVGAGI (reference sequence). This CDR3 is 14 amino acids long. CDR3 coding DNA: TGTGCCAGCAGGTCCGGGACAGGGGATGAAAAACTGTTTTTT. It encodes CASRSGTGDEKLFF.

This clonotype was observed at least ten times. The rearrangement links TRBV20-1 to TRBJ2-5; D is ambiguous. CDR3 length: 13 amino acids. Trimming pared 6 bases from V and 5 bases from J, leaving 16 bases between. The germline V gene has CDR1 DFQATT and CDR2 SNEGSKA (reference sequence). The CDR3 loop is CSARLIVRETQYF. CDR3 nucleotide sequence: TGCAGTGCGAGACTCATAGTGCGGGAGACCCAGTACTTC.

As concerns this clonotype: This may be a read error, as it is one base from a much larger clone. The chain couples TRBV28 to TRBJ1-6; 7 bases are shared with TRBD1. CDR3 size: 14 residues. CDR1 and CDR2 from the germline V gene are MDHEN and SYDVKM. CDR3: CASQGGGSNPPLHF. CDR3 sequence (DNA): TGTGCCAGCCAGGGGGGAGGTTCTAATCCACCCCTCCACTTT.

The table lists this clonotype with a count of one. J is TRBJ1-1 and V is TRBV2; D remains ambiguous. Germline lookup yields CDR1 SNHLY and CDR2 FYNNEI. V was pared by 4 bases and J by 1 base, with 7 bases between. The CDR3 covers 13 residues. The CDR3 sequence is CASSAEKNTEAFF. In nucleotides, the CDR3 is TGTGCCAGCAGTGCTGAGAAGAACACTGAAGCTTTCTTT.

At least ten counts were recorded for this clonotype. CDR3: CASRRQGIYEQYF. CDR3 DNA: TGTGCCAGCAGACGACAGGGGATATACGAGCAGTACTTC. The chain is built from TRBV6-1 and TRBJ2-7; 8 nucleotides agree with TRBD1. V shed 6 bases and J 4 bases; nucleotides not matched to a gene: 5. The CDR3 runs 13 residues. Germline-derived CDR1 and CDR2 are MNHNS and SASEGT.

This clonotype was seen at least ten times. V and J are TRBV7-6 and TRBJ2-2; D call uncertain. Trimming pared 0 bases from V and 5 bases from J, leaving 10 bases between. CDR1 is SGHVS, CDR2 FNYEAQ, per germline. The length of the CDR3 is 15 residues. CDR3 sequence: CASSLASTWTGELFF. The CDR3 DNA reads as TGTGCCAGCAGCTTAGCGTCAACCTGGACCGGGGAGCTGTTTTTT.

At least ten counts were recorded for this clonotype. In DNA, the CDR3 is TGTGCCAGTAGTCCACCAGGACAGCTCGAGCAGTACTTC. Protein product: CASSPPGQLEQYF. The chain recombines TRBV19 with TRBJ2-7; tentatively, D is TRBD1 (6 bases). CDR3 size: 13 residues. CDR1 LNHDA and CDR2 SQIVND come from the germline V gene (reference sequence). V was cut by 5 bases and J by 6 bases, with 14 bases left in between.

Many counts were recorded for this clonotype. CDR3 loop: CATSRLEGTDTQYF. The CDR3 DNA reads TGTGCCACCAGCAGATTGGAGGGCACAGATACGCAGTATTTT. The rearrangement joins TRBV15 to TRBJ2-3; D possibly corresponds to TRBD2 (5 bases). Germline CDR1 LNHNV, CDR2 YYDKDF (reference sequence). The CDR3 totals 14 residues. V was trimmed by 2 bases and J by 1 base, leaving 7 bases between them.

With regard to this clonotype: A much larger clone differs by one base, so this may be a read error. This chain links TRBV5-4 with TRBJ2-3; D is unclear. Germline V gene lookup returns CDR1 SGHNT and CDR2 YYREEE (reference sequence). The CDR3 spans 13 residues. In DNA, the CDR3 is TGTGCCAGCAGCTTGCTAGTCGCAGATACGCGGTATTTT. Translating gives CASSLLVADTRYF.

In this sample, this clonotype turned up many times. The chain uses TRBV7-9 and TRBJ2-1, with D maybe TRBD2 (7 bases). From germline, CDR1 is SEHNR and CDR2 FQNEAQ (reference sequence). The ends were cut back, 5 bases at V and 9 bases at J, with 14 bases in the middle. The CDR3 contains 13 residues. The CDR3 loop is CASSQRGGAEQFF. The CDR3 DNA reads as TGTGCCAGCAGCCAAAGGGGGGGGGCTGAGCAGTTCTTC.

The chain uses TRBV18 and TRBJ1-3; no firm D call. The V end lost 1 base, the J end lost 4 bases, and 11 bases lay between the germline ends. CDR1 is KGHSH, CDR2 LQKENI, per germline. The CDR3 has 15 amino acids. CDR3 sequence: CASSPQSQPGNTIYF. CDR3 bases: TGTGCCAGCTCACCACAGTCGCAGCCCGGAAACACCATATATTTT.

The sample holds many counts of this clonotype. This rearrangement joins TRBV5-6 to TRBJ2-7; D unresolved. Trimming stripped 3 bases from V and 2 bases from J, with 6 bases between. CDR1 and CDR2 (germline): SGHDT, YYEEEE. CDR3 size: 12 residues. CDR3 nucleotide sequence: TGTGCCAGCAGCTCACAGACCTACGAGCAGTACTTC. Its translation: CASSSQTYEQYF.

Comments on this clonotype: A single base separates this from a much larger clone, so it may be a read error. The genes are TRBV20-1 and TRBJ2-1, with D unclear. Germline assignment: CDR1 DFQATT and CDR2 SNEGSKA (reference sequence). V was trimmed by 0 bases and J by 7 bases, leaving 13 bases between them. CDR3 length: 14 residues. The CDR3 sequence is CSARDVPRINEQFF. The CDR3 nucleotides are TGCAGTGCTAGAGACGTGCCTCGTATAAATGAGCAGTTCTTC.

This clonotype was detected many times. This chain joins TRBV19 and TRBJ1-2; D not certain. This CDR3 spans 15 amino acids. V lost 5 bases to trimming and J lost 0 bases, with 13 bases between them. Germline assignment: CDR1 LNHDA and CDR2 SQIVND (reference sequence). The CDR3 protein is CASSPEVVTNYGYTF. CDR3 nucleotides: TGTGCCAGTAGTCCGGAGGTCGTCACTAACTATGGCTACACCTTC.

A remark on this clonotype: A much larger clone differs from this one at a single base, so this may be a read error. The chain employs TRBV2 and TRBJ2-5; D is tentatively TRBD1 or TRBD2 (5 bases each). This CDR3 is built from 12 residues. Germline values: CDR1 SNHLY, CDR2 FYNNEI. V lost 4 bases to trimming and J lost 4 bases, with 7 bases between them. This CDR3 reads CASSGDLETQYF. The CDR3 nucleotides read TGTGCCAGCAGTGGGGACCTAGAGACCCAGTACTTC.

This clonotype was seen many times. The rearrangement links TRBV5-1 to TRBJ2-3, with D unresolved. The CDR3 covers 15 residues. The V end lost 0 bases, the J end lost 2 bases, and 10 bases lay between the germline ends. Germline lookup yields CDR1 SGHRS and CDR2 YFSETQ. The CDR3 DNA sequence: TGCGCCAGCAGCTTGGGTGCCAAGTACACAGATACGCAGTATTTT. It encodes CASSLGAKYTDTQYF.

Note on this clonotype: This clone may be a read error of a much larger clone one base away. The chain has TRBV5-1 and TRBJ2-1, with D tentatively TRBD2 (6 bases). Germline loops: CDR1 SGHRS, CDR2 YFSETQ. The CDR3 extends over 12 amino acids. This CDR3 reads CASSPMRGEQLF. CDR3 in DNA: TGCGCCAGCAGCCCGATGCGGGGTGAGCAGCTCTTC.

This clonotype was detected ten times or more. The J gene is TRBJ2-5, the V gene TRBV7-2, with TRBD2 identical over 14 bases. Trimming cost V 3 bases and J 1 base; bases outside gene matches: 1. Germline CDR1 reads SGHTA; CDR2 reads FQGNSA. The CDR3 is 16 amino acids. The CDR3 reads CASSLTSGGAQETQYF. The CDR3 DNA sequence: TGTGCCAGCAGCTTGACTAGCGGGGGGGCCCAAGAGACCCAGTACTTC.